The rows below give T cell receptor beta chains drawn from one sample of a study of beta chain features in type 1 diabetes. Clones were read by immunoSEQ multiplex PCR, and TCRdb kept only the in-frame ones, dropping some. This table holds under 150,000 clones, 17% found once. Sequencing was performed on central memory CD4+ T cells from blood. The receptors here all came from a man younger than 35 with type 1 diabetes. The CDR3 runs from the conserved cysteine through the conserved F or W. Each record gives: V gene, D gene, clone size, J gene, CDR3 DNA, CDR3 protein. A D gene is named only where the DNA matches it firmly. Some rows mark clone size as missing; the rest say once, few, many or name a class of expanded clone.

>TRBV7-9|.|.|TRBJ2-1
TGTGCCAGCAGCTCGGATATACACAATGAGCAGTTCTTC
CASSSDIHNEQFF
>TRBV30|TRBD2|few|TRBJ2-3
TGTGCCTGTGAACTAGCGGGAGGGCCTAGTACGCAGTATTTT
CACELAGGPSTQYF
>TRBV2|.|few|TRBJ2-6
TGTGCCAGCAGTGAGGACTTCTCTGGGGCCAACGTCCTGACTTTC
CASSEDFSGANVLTF
>TRBV10-3|TRBD2|many|TRBJ2-7
TGTGCCATCAGTGACGCTGGAACTAGCGGATACGAGCAGTACTTC
CAISDAGTSGYEQYF
>TRBV5-6|.|.|TRBJ2-7
TGTGCCAGCAGCTTGGGGGTGGCCCGCAACGAAGAGCAGTACTTC
CASSLGVARNEEQYF
>TRBV29-1|.|.|TRBJ1-1
TGCAGCGTTGTTGTTATCTCTGAAGCTTTCTTT
CSVVVISEAFF
>TRBV7-2|TRBD2|medium-sized|TRBJ2-1
TGTGCCAGCAGCCGGACTAGGAATGAGCAGTTCTTC
CASSRTRNEQFF
>TRBV11-2|TRBD1|few|TRBJ2-5
TGTGCCAGCAGCTTAGCCGGACAGGCTGTCTACTTC
CASSLAGQAVYF
>TRBV29-1|.|few|TRBJ2-5
TGCAGCGTCGCAGGTCGGTCCGGGGAGACCCAGTACTTC
CSVAGRSGETQYF
>TRBV14|.|many|TRBJ2-1
TGTGCCAGCAGCCAGTTAGTCAGATACAATGAGCAGTTCTTC
CASSQLVRYNEQFF
>TRBV7-2|.|.|TRBJ2-7
TGTGCCAGCAGCTTAGGACCCCTAGCGCAGCAGTACTTC
CASSLGPLAQQYF
>TRBV5-1|TRBD2|few|TRBJ2-3
TGCGCCAGCAGCTTAGGACTAGCGGGAGTATCTACAGATACGCAGTATTTT
CASSLGLAGVSTDTQYF
>TRBV7-3|.|few|TRBJ1-1
TGTGCCAGCAGCTTATCCGGTGAGGACGGTGCTTTCTTT
CASSLSGEDGAFF
>TRBV29-1|.|.|TRBJ2-2
TGCAGCGTTGTCAAGGGGAGAGCGAACACCGGGGAGCTGTTTTTT
CSVVKGRANTGELFF
>TRBV9|.|.|TRBJ2-3
TGTGCCAGCAGCCTTAGCACAGATACGCAGTATTTT
CASSLSTDTQYF
>TRBV18|TRBD1|.|TRBJ2-7
TGTGCCAGCTCACCGGGACAGGGACCCGAGCAGTACTTC
CASSPGQGPEQYF
>TRBV4-2|TRBD2|few|TRBJ2-7
TGTGCCAGCAGCCAAGAAGGGACTAGCGGTTACGAGCAGTACTTC
CASSQEGTSGYEQYF
>TRBV28|.|few|TRBJ2-5
TGTGCCAGCAGACCCGGGGGCCTAGAGACCCAGTACTTC
CASRPGGLETQYF
>TRBV18|TRBD1|.|TRBJ2-7
TGTGCCAGCTCACCGACCCGGACAGGTTCCTACGAGCAGTACTTC
CASSPTRTGSYEQYF
>TRBV28|TRBD1|.|TRBJ1-6
TGTGCCAGCAGTCCATACAGGGGACATTCACCCCTCCACTTT
CASSPYRGHSPLHF
>TRBV28|.|.|TRBJ2-1
TGTGCCAGCAGACTATCCGGAGGGGGCAATGAGCAGTTCTTC
CASRLSGGGNEQFF
>TRBV10-3|.|many|TRBJ2-1
TGTGCCATCCAGTGGGACTCCTACAATGAGCAGTTCTTC
CAIQWDSYNEQFF
>TRBV28|.|.|TRBJ1-1
TGTGCCAGCACCCTAGGACGCCCGAACACTGAAGCTTTCTTT
CASTLGRPNTEAFF
>TRBV29-1|.|.|TRBJ2-4
TGCAGCGGTGCGGCGGGGATGGCCAAAAACATTCAGTACTTC
CSGAAGMAKNIQYF
>TRBV5-4|TRBD1|few|TRBJ2-1
TGTGCCAGCAGCCCCGGACAGGGTTGGTACAATGAGCAGTTCTTC
CASSPGQGWYNEQFF
>TRBV18|.|few|TRBJ1-2
TGTGCCAGCTCACCACCGGGGACGGGTTTGAATGGCTACACCTTC
CASSPPGTGLNGYTF